This T cell receptor (beta chain) was profiled in a study of CD8 T cells in Susac syndrome. For the study at large: Within the sequenced Susac syndrome patient group, about six exhibited active disease and about 8 were in remission.

In germline, CDR1 is MNHEY, CDR2 SVGEGT. The CDR3 covers 12 residues. Deletions cut 2 bases from V and 6 bases from J, with 7 bases between. The authors reverse transcribed 0.5 to 1 ug RNA with random hexamers. In TCRdb, the immunoSEQ multiplex PCR reads were re-called with MiXCR into one record per CDR3 protein. The sample yields roughly 75,000 distinct CDR3 sequences, around 93% seen once. Patients with Susac syndrome showed fulfilment of recently defined diagnostic criteria for definite or probable disease. The sequencing input was CD4+ T cells from PBMCs. The sequence came from a human donor with Susac syndrome. The chain combines TRBV6-2 or TRBV6-3 with TRBJ1-1; D call uncertain. The CDR3 spells CASSYRLSEAFF. Here the CDR3 DNA reads TGTGCCAGCAGTTACAGATTGTCTGAAGCTTTCTTT.